This T cell receptor (beta chain) is drawn from a study of CD8 T cells in ankylosing spondylitis. General study results and limits: Researchers reportedly found disease-linked clones significantly enriched in matched ankylosing spondylitis synovial fluid.

To note about this clonotype: The antigen is not known.

In germline, CDR1 is SEHNR, CDR2 FQNEAQ (reference sequence). Trimming cost V 2 bases and J 8 bases, with 13 bases left between them. This CDR3 spans 14 amino acids. Library preparation for TCR beta used quantitative 5'-RACE with molecular barcodes. TCRdb independently ran MiXCR on the 5' RACE reads; one entry per CDR3 protein. The sample includes over 150,000 distinct CDR3 sequences, 18% of them seen just once. The TCR originated in a male donor aged 5-30 years with ankylosing spondylitis or in good health (not recorded which). The sample consisted of blood, either unsorted or a sorted T cell fraction (not recorded which). The rearrangement joins TRBV7-9 to TRBJ2-1, with D unclear. CDR3 residues: CASSLTSKIDEQFF. In nucleotides, the CDR3 is TGTGCCAGCAGCTTAACTTCTAAGATCGATGAGCAGTTCTTC.